This T cell receptor beta chain came from a study of T cell responses to AZD1222 COVID-19 vaccine. General observations from the study: Donor demographics were predominantly white British with a female majority; clonal diversity may be underestimated. Among spike-specific TCRs, nearly half reportedly target unmutated variant regions. The study sampled repertoires only after the peak T cell response.

The germline V gene encodes CDR1 KGHDR and CDR2 SFDVKD. The CDR3 runs to 15 residues. Losses at the gene ends were 4 bases for V and 1 base for J; bases not matched to a gene: 3. Clones were read by immunoSEQ multiplex PCR, and TCRdb kept only the in-frame ones, dropping some. The sample holds about 130,000 clones, over 90% seen once. This clone was seen once. Its antigen is not known. The gene calls are TRBV24-1 and TRBJ2-5; 9 positions agree with TRBD1. Sample: peripheral blood, taken on day 0 of AZD1222 vaccination. The TCR originated in an adult in good health. This CDR3 is CATSESTGGQETQYF. The DNA for the CDR3 is TGTGCCACCAGTGAGTCGACAGGGGGCCAAGAGACCCAGTACTTC.